One and the same sample provided the 28 T cell receptor beta chains below, sequenced in a study of T cell responses to AZD1222 COVID-19 vaccine. Method: immunoSEQ multiplex PCR; TCRdb's copy keeps in-frame clones and lacks some. The table lists 150,000 to 200,000 clones, roughly 93% of them singletons. Sequenced here: peripheral blood, sampled on day 0 of AZD1222 vaccination. These receptors came from an adult in good health.

The rearrangement links TRBV5-1 to TRBJ1-6; unclear D gene. CDR3 length: 14 residues. Germline CDR1 and CDR2: SGHRS and YFSETQ. Trimming removed 4 bases at V and 5 bases at J, with 10 bases between. The CDR3: CASSEGSNNSPLHF. In DNA, the CDR3 is TGCGCCAGCAGCGAAGGGTCCAATAATTCACCCCTCCACTTT.

The J gene is TRBJ1-5, the V gene TRBV19, with TRBD1 identical over 10 bases. The CDR3 is 17 amino acids. The ends lost 3 bases at V and 0 bases at J; junction bases unmatched: 5. Germline loops: CDR1 LNHDA, CDR2 SQIVND (reference sequence). The CDR3 DNA is TGTGCCAGTAGTATCCCTAGGACAGGGGGTAGCAATCAGCCCCAGCATTTT. Translated, it gives CASSIPRTGGSNQPQHF.

The chain has TRBV6-6 and TRBJ1-3; D is undetermined. The CDR3 sequence is 14 residues long. Germline V gives CDR1 MNHNY, CDR2 SVGAGI (reference sequence). The ends were cut back, 1 base at V and 0 bases at J, with 4 bases in the middle. The CDR3 reads CASSYLISGNTIYF. For the CDR3, the DNA is TGTGCCAGCAGTTACTTGATCTCTGGAAACACCATATATTTT.

The chain links TRBV10-3 to TRBJ1-3, with D possibly TRBD1 on 5 matching bases. Germline-derived CDR1 and CDR2 are ENHRY and SYGVKD. The CDR3 totals 14 residues. With 6 bases removed from V and 4 bases from J, the gap between germline ends came to 13 bases. The chain's CDR3 is CAISVDGGGNTIYF. CDR3 in DNA: TGTGCCATCAGCGTTGACGGGGGAGGAAACACCATATATTTT.

The chain employs TRBV2 and TRBJ1-4; tentative D call: TRBD1 (5 bases). The V end lost 1 base, the J end lost 6 bases, and 12 bases lay between the germline ends. This CDR3 spans 15 amino acids. Germline V CDR1 and CDR2: SNHLY, FYNNEI. In nucleotides, the CDR3 is TGTGCCAGCAGTGAAGGGCAGGGTCTGTATGAAAAACTGTTTTTT. Its translation is CASSEGQGLYEKLFF.

The rearrangement links TRBV29-1 to TRBJ1-1; possible D gene TRBD1, 6 bases. The CDR3 extends over 17 amino acids. Trimming shortened V by 3 bases and J by 5 bases, and 25 bases separated the two germline ends. CDR1 SQVTM and CDR2 ANQGSEA come from the germline V gene. The CDR3 region is CSVEGRGKSSRGTEAFF. The CDR3 nucleotides read TGCAGCGTTGAGGGCCGGGGAAAGAGTTCGAGGGGGACTGAAGCTTTCTTT.

V is TRBV7-8 and J is TRBJ2-1, with unresolved D. The CDR3 is 14 amino acids. In germline, CDR1 is SGHVS, CDR2 FQNEAQ. Between the trimmed V and J ends, which lost 1 base and 4 bases, there was a span of 8 bases. CDR3 sequence (DNA): TGTGCCAGCAGCTTAGGGGCAAGATACAATGAGCAGTTCTTC. Residues: CASSLGARYNEQFF.

This chain uses TRBV4-3 with TRBJ1-6, with 9 bases lining up with TRBD1. With V trimmed by 0 bases and J by 7 bases, 7 bases remained unmatched. CDR1 and CDR2 from the germline V gene are LGHNA and YSLEER. CDR3 length: 17 residues. CDR3 bases: TGCGCCAGCAGCCAAGATAAAAGGGACAGGGAGAATTCACCCCTCCACTTT. Translating it yields CASSQDKRDRENSPLHF.

The V gene is TRBV7-3, the J gene TRBJ1-2, with a weak D call TRBD1 (5 bases). The CDR3 is made up of 20 amino acids. The germline V gene encodes CDR1 SGHTA and CDR2 FQGTGA. V was shortened by 2 bases and J by 4 bases, with 29 bases between the two germline ends. In nucleotides, the CDR3 is TGTGCCAGCAGCTTAGATGGTGGGAGTGGGGCGGGAGGTAAGGGCTATGGCTACACCTTC. It is translated as CASSLDGGSGAGGKGYGYTF.

The V and J genes are TRBV3-1 (or the pseudogene TRBV3-2) and TRBJ2-3, with 9 positions matching TRBD2. Germline V gives CDR1 LGHDT, CDR2 YNNKEL (reference sequence). Trimming at V came to 3 bases and at J to 0 bases, leaving 19 bases not matched to a gene. There are 21 residues in the CDR3. The CDR3 DNA sequence: TGTGCCAGCAGCCACAACGGGGAGCGGGGGGTTCGAAAAGCTAGCACAGATACGCAGTATTTT. Residues: CASSHNGERGVRKASTDTQYF.

V usage is TRBV11-1 and J usage is TRBJ2-7; 7 bases are shared with TRBD1. Germline trimming cut 1 base from V and 4 bases from J; bases unmatched to any gene: 7. The CDR3 spans 15 residues. Per the germline V gene, CDR1 is SGHAT and CDR2 is FQDESV (reference sequence). For the CDR3, the DNA is TGTGCCAGCAGCTTAGTAGGGGGCAATATATACGAGCAGTACTTC. Its protein product is CASSLVGGNIYEQYF.

The chain has TRBV27 and TRBJ2-7; D is undetermined. This CDR3 comprises 15 residues. The germline V gene encodes CDR1 MNHEY and CDR2 SMNVEV (reference sequence). Deletions cut 5 bases from V and 0 bases from J, with 14 bases between. The CDR3 reads CASSRAYPSSYEQYF. Here the CDR3 DNA reads TGTGCCAGCAGTCGGGCCTATCCAAGCTCCTACGAGCAGTACTTC.

The V call is TRBV6-5, the J call TRBJ2-1, with D hard to call. The CDR3 runs 13 residues. The ends were cut back, 0 bases at V and 8 bases at J, with 8 bases in the middle. Germline V gene lookup returns CDR1 MNHEY and CDR2 SVGAGI. CDR3 protein: CASSYSLVDEQFF. The CDR3 bases are TGTGCCAGCAGTTACTCGTTGGTGGATGAGCAGTTCTTC.

The V gene is TRBV7-3, the J gene TRBJ2-1, with 8 bases lining up with TRBD2. V shed 1 base, J shed 2 bases, and the junction held 25 bases outside the gene matches. Germline-derived CDR1 and CDR2 are SGHTA and FQGTGA. The CDR3 length is 23 residues. The CDR3 is CASSLRPHFKGLASGGPYNEQFF. The CDR3 nucleotides read TGTGCCAGCAGCTTAAGACCCCATTTTAAGGGCCTCGCGTCGGGAGGGCCCTACAATGAGCAGTTCTTC.

The V and J genes are TRBV14 and TRBJ1-2; possibly TRBD1 for D (5 bases). The V gene lost 4 bases and the J gene lost 6 bases, with 21 bases spanning the gap. CDR1 is SGHDN and CDR2 is FVKESK in the germline V gene. This CDR3 comprises 16 residues. The CDR3 DNA reads TGTGCCAGCAGCCGGGGTACGGGACCACAAGGCGATGGCTACACCTTC. It encodes CASSRGTGPQGDGYTF.

This clone has a handful of counts. The chain couples TRBV4-3 to TRBJ1-1; TRBD1 is a possible D gene (5 bases). V was shortened by 0 bases and J by 0 bases, with 17 bases between the two germline ends. Germline V gene sequence: CDR1 LGHNA, CDR2 YSLEER. This CDR3 has 18 amino acids. The chain's CDR3 is CASSQDSAGTTMNTEAFF. The CDR3, as DNA: TGCGCCAGCAGCCAAGATTCTGCAGGGACGACGATGAACACTGAAGCTTTCTTT.

This clone was recorded once. The chain is built from TRBV5-1 and TRBJ1-1, with D possibly matching TRBD1 (5 bases). The CDR3 sequence is 13 residues long. V lost 0 bases and J lost 8, with 11 bases in between. Germline CDR1 is SGHRS and CDR2 is YFSETQ. The CDR3 DNA follows: TGCGCCAGCAGCTTGGCCGGCCGGGGCGAAGCTTTCTTT. It encodes CASSLAGRGEAFF.

CDR3 coding DNA: TGTGCCAGCAGCCAAGACAGGGCGGGGTACTACAATGAGCAGTTCTTC. Protein sequence: CASSQDRAGYYNEQFF. The chain recombines TRBV3-1 (or the pseudogene TRBV3-2) with TRBJ2-1, with TRBD2 as a possible D gene (6 bases). The CDR3 spans 16 residues. Per germline, CDR1 LGHDT and CDR2 YNNKEL (reference sequence). Deletions cut 0 bases from V and 3 bases from J, with 12 bases between.

The rearrangement joins TRBV21-1 to TRBJ2-3; TRBD2 is taken as the D call from the table, unchecked against the DNA. TRBV21-1 is termed a pseudogene. The CDR3 loop spans 16 amino acids. The CDR3 sequence is CASSPQRTPGGDTQYF. CDR3 nucleotides: TGTGCCAGCAGCCCGCAAAGGACCCCGGGGGGGGATACGCAGTATTTT.

This clone showed up just a few times. The V call is TRBV13, the J call TRBJ2-7; 7 nucleotides line up with TRBD2. CDR1 PRHDT and CDR2 FYEKMQ come from the germline V gene (reference sequence). Unmatched junction bases numbered 8, after V lost 3 bases and J lost 3 bases. The CDR3 sequence is 15 residues long. CDR3 coding DNA: TGTGCCAGCAGCTTTTTGGGAGGGGAAAACTACGAGCAGTACTTC. Translated, it gives CASSFLGGENYEQYF. Looking up the rest from reference TRBV13 and TRBJ2-7 gives the full variable domain: AAGVIQSPRHLIKEKRETATLKCYPIPRHDTVYWYQQGPGQDPQFLISFYEKMQSDKGSIPDRFSAQQFSDYHSELNMSSLELGDSALYFCASSFLGGENYEQYFGPGTRLTVT.

The chain couples TRBV4-1 to TRBJ2-3; 11 bases match TRBD2. This CDR3 comprises 17 residues. From germline, CDR1 is MGHRA and CDR2 YSYEKL. Unmatched junction bases numbered 5, after V lost 3 bases and J lost 0 bases. CDR3 residues: CASSQPWTSGSTDTQYF. CDR3 DNA: TGCGCCAGCAGCCAGCCCTGGACTAGCGGGAGCACAGATACGCAGTATTTT.

The genes are TRBV28 and TRBJ1-5, with a tentative D call TRBD1 (5 bases). With 3 bases removed from V and 1 base from J, the gap between germline ends came to 13 bases. Germline V CDR1 and CDR2: MDHEN, SYDVKM. CDR3 size: 16 residues. The CDR3 loop is CASSFLPGTSNQPQHF. As DNA, the CDR3 is TGTGCCAGCAGTTTTTTGCCCGGGACGAGCAATCAGCCCCAGCATTTT.

The genes are TRBV6-5 and TRBJ1-4; TRBD1 matches 11 bases. V was pared by 10 bases and J by 5 bases, with 3 bases of the junction left unmatched. CDR1 and CDR2 from the germline V gene are MNHEY and SVGAGI. The CDR3 is 13 amino acids. The CDR3 DNA is TGTGCCATGGACAGGGGGCTCAATGAAAAACTGTTTTTT. This codes for CAMDRGLNEKLFF.

V gene TRBV18 combines with J gene TRBJ1-1; no clear D. Trimming stripped 3 bases from V and 5 bases from J, with 10 bases between. Germline V lookup: CDR1 KGHSH, CDR2 LQKENI. The CDR3 spans 13 residues. CDR3 sequence: CASSPKAGTEAFF. CDR3 coding DNA: TGTGCCAGCTCACCGAAGGCCGGGACTGAAGCTTTCTTT.

This chain's CDR3 is CASSLGPAYEQYF. As DNA, the CDR3 is TGTGCCAGCAGCTTGGGGCCGGCGTACGAGCAGTACTTC. The V and J genes are TRBV5-6 and TRBJ2-7; unclear D gene. This CDR3 comprises 13 residues. With 0 bases removed from V and 4 bases from J, the gap between germline ends came to 8 bases. Germline CDR1 and CDR2: SGHDT and YYEEEE.

The rearrangement uses TRBV29-1 and TRBJ1-2, with D unclear. The CDR3 extends over 13 amino acids. From germline, CDR1 is SQVTM and CDR2 ANQGSEA. The V end was cut by 7 bases, the J end by 7 bases, with 19 bases between. The CDR3 region has the DNA TGCAGCGGGCAGACTGATTTCCCGCTTGGCTACACCTTC. This translates into CSGQTDFPLGYTF. Combining the CDR3 with reference TRBV29-1 and TRBJ1-2 gives the whole variable domain SAVISQKPSRDICQRGTSLTIQCQVDSQVTMMFWYRQQPGQSLTLIATANQGSEATYESGFVIDKFPISRPNLTFSTLTVSNMSPEDSSIYLCSGQTDFPLGYTFGSGTRLTVV.

V is TRBV7-2 and J is TRBJ2-7, with D maybe TRBD1 (5 bases). The germline gives CDR1 SGHTA, CDR2 FQGNSA. V shed 1 base and J shed 5 bases, with 12 bases lying between them. This CDR3 spans 14 amino acids. CDR3 coding DNA: TGTGCCAGCAGCTTAGGACAGCGCCGCGACGAGCAGTACTTC. Protein: CASSLGQRRDEQYF. The entire variable domain, with the rest obtained from reference TRBV7-2 and TRBJ2-7, is as follows: GAGVSQSPSNKVTEKGKDVELRCDPISGHTALYWYRQSLGQGLEFLIYFQGNSAPDKSGLPSDRFSAERTGGSVSTLTIQRTQQEDSAVYLCASSLGQRRDEQYFGPGTRLTVT.

Turning to this clone: At one boundary the junction diverges from the germline segment, which might be a read error. The V gene is TRBV7-2, the J gene TRBJ2-7, with 7 bases fitting TRBD1. CDR3 length: 18 amino acids. In germline, CDR1 is SGHTA, CDR2 FQGNSA. CDR3 loop: CASSLAAGTVRFSYEQYF. The CDR3 DNA reads TGTGCCAGCAGCCTAGCCGCCGGGACAGTAAGGTTCTCCTACGAGCAGTACTTC. The whole variable domain, remainder taken from reference TRBV7-2 and TRBJ2-7, is GAGVSQSPSNKVTEKGKDVELRCDPISGHTALYWYRQSLGQGLEFLIYFQGNSAPDKSGLPSDRFSAERTGGSVSTLTIQRTQQEDSAVYLCASSLAAGTVRFSYEQYFGPGTRLTVT.